This TCR beta chain was obtained from a study of blood T cell repertoires in COVID-19. Only in-frame clones appear in the TCRdb table, and some are missing; sequencing was by immunoSEQ multiplex PCR. This repertoire shows about 74,000 clones, about nine tenths found once; its top ten account for about 30%. V lost 3 bases and J lost 5; bases outside the gene matches: 8. Germline V gene lookup returns CDR1 SGHKS and CDR2 YYEKEE (reference sequence). This CDR3 is built from 14 residues. The sequenced material came from peripheral blood. This TCR was recovered from a woman aged 80 or over with active or convalescent COVID-19. The chain recombines TRBV5-5 with TRBJ2-7; TRBD1 matches at 7 bases. CDR3 nucleotide sequence: TGTGCCAGCAGCTCCCAGGGGGTCAGGAACGAGCAGTACTTC. It is translated as CASSSQGVRNEQYF.